This is a list of T cell receptor beta chains from one sample in a study of technical replicates of blood from a handful of donors. Clones were sequenced by immunoSEQ multiplex PCR, and TCRdb holds only the in-frame ones, with some missing. This table holds roughly 40,000 clones, around 97% found once. Material for sequencing was T cells isolated from PBMCs. The receptors were sampled from a human donor in good health. Each CDR3 is given with its conserved first and last residue.

>TRBV30|TRBJ1-3
CAWSSIPGISGNTIYF
>TRBV11-2|TRBJ2-7
CASTDKYIRAGPSAHEQYF
>TRBV4-3|TRBJ1-2
CASSQGLNTNYGYTF
>TRBV2|TRBJ2-1
CASSDPLAGDVSSYNEQFF
>TRBV30|TRBJ2-7
CAWSERPLPYEQYF
>TRBV7-3|TRBJ1-4
CASSGEQGYATNEKLFF
>TRBV13|TRBJ1-4
CASSFWTGGVEKLFF
>TRBV27|TRBJ2-7
CASSFHSRGLSEQYF
>TRBV15|TRBJ2-3
CATSRVASGVFTDTQYF
>TRBV15|TRBJ2-1
CATSRVAEPYNEQFF
>TRBV28|TRBJ1-1
CATSNTEAFF
>TRBV15|TRBJ1-2
CATSRDGQGANYGYTF
>TRBV11-2|TRBJ2-5
CASSVRGQETQYF
>TRBV6-5|TRBJ1-1
CASSYSAQGLTEAFF
>TRBV2|TRBJ2-2
CASSLAGAPGELFF
>TRBV2|TRBJ1-2
CASHPTDSDVNYGYTF
>TRBV27|TRBJ2-5
CASSPTLQEYQETQYF
>TRBV11-2|TRBJ2-1
CASSLAPGNEQFF
>TRBV7-9|TRBJ2-1
CASSLDRLAGVNNEQFF
>TRBV7-3|TRBJ2-2
CASNIGTGPNTGELFF
>TRBV4-2|TRBJ2-3
CASSQDPSAGGAQYF
>TRBV9|TRBJ2-7
CASSAGGQGIYEQYF
>TRBV7-7|TRBJ2-5
CASSLEFNRPGGMTQYF
>TRBV9|TRBJ2-3
CASSVTGTDTQYF
>TRBV15|TRBJ2-7
CATSSRYSYEQYF
>TRBV6-5|TRBJ2-5
CASSYLSGAKETQYF
>TRBV5-1|TRBJ2-3
CASSPEGVPRSQDTQYF
>TRBV23-1|TRBJ2-1
CASSQSPPLAVYYNEQFF
>TRBV25-1|TRBJ2-7
CAIASGSSYEQYF
>TRBV6-5|TRBJ2-3
CASSYFQGGTQYF
>TRBV6-5|TRBJ1-1
CASMRVNTEAFF
>TRBV7-4|TRBJ1-2
CASSWAGSGGYTF
>TRBV7-6|TRBJ2-5
CASSQGREAQYF
>TRBV6-5|TRBJ2-1
CASSYSTGYNEQFF
>TRBV10-3|TRBJ1-2
CAISDQTGSNYGYTF
>TRBV13|TRBJ2-1
CASSTLGQSNEQFF
>TRBV5-1|TRBJ2-7
CASSLNRDYEQYF
>TRBV12-5|TRBJ1-2
CASASDRESGYTF
>TRBV27|TRBJ2-7
CASGLIYEQYF
>TRBV5-1|TRBJ2-1
CASSLAQGRIGEQFF
>TRBV29-1|TRBJ2-5
CSVGERHQETQYF
>TRBV6-1|TRBJ2-7
CASSDLGHLSF
>TRBV5-8|TRBJ2-7
CASSLGTVRGQYF
>TRBV11-3|TRBJ1-3
CASSLNFIFGSPIYF
>TRBV9|TRBJ1-1
CASSVDIPGGGMGTEAFF
>TRBV10-3|TRBJ1-5
CAIRDEGQPQHF
>TRBV7-3|TRBJ2-1
CASSLGSEGRQFF
>TRBV2|TRBJ1-2
CANSPGTTFNYGYTF